Presented here are 6 T cell receptor beta chains from one specimen sequenced in a study of cytomegalovirus exposure and HLA in healthy donors. The study ran its PCR with 60 Vbeta and 13 Jbeta primers. Profiled with immunoSEQ multiplex PCR; TCRdb holds only in-frame clones, not every one. Of some 160,000 clones detected, approximately 80% appear once; the ten largest clones hold roughly 4%. The sample consisted of PBMCs. The source is a woman aged 40 to 50 in good health and CMV-seropositive.

The rearrangement joins TRBV18 to TRBJ2-5; the match to TRBD1 covers 7 bases. The ends lost 6 bases at V and 5 bases at J; junction bases unmatched: 18. There are 17 residues in the CDR3. CDR1 KGHSH and CDR2 LQKENI come from the germline V gene. The CDR3 spells CASSHSWTGSQGETQYF. CDR3 bases: TGTGCCAGCTCCCATTCCTGGACAGGCAGCCAAGGGGAGACCCAGTACTTC.

This clone was counted between two and nine times. The chain employs TRBV6-6 and TRBJ1-5; D is uncertain. The germline V and J ends were trimmed by 5 bases and 0 bases, with 8 bases remaining between them. CDR1 and CDR2 (germline): MNHNY, SVGAGI (reference sequence). The CDR3 covers 14 residues. The CDR3 coding sequence is TGTGCCAGCAGTCACGGGTATAGCAATCAGCCCCAGCATTTT. It yields the protein CASSHGYSNQPQHF.

The chain joins TRBV5-6 to TRBJ2-2; 8 bases align to TRBD2. Germline V gene sequence: CDR1 SGHDT, CDR2 YYEEEE. The CDR3 has 16 residues. V lost 2 bases and J lost 7; bases outside the gene matches: 10. The CDR3 DNA reads as TGTGCCAGCAGCTTAATTAGCGGGACAAGTGGCGGGGAGCTGTTTTTT. This translates into CASSLISGTSGGELFF.

Written as DNA, the CDR3 is TGTGCCAGCAACGGCGGGGGGGCAGGGAATGAGCAGTTCTTC. Translation: CASNGGGAGNEQFF. The rearrangement joins TRBV27 to TRBJ2-1; TRBD2 matches at 9 bases. There are 14 residues in the CDR3. From germline, CDR1 is MNHEY and CDR2 SMNVEV (reference sequence). The junction had 8 bases not matched to a gene; V was cut back by 7 bases and J by 7 bases.

This clone was found a few times. This chain links TRBV29-1 with TRBJ1-1; D is uncertain. V shed 6 bases and J shed 0 bases, with 14 bases lying between them. CDR1 is SQVTM, CDR2 ANQGSEA, per germline. The CDR3 contains 14 residues. The DNA for the CDR3 is TGCAGCGTCAAGGCGACTTTGATGAACACTGAAGCTTTCTTT. Residues: CSVKATLMNTEAFF.

The V call is TRBV30, the J call TRBJ1-3; D may be TRBD1 (6 bases). The V gene's germline CDR1 is GTSNPN and CDR2 SVGIG (reference sequence). This CDR3 is built from 14 residues. Trimming removed 1 base from V and 10 bases from J, with 17 bases in between. CDR3 protein: CAWSEVGGRVTIYF. In nucleotides, the CDR3 is TGTGCCTGGAGTGAGGTCGGGGGGCGAGTGACCATATATTTT.